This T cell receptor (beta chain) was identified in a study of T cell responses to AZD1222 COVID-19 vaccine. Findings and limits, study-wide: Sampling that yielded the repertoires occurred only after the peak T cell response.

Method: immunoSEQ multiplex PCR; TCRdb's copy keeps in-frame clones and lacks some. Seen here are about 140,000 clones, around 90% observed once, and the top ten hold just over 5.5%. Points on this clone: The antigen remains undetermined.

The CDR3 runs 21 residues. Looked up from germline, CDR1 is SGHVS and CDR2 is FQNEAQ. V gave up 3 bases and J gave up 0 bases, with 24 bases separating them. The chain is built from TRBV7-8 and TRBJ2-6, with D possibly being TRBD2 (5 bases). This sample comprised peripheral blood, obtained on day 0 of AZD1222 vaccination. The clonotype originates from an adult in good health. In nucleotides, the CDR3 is TGTGCCAGCAGCTTTCAAAGGGCCCCCCGGGGTCACAACTCTGGGGCCAACGTCCTGACTTTC. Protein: CASSFQRAPRGHNSGANVLTF.